A selection of T cell receptor beta chains follows, all from one sample in a study of Ad26.COV2.S vaccination and SARS-CoV-2 variants. Sequencing used immunoSEQ multiplex PCR; TCRdb keeps in-frame clones, though not all of them. The profile shows around 450,000 clones, 88% of them singletons. Sequences were derived from peripheral blood, sampled in a trial of Ad26.COV2.S vaccine versus placebo. Receptors originate from a person aged 18-65 years who received the Ad26.COV2.S COVID-19 vaccine or a placebo. Each CDR3 is given with its conserved first and last residue. D genes are given only for firm matches.

CDR3	DNA	D	J	V
CAISQGQGFDEQYF	TGTGCCATCAGTCAGGGACAGGGGTTTGACGAGCAGTACTTC	TRBD1	TRBJ2-7	TRBV10-3
CASSGTSGGDLLGNIQYF	TGTGCCAGCAGTGGGACTAGCGGGGGGGACCTACTCGGAAACATTCAGTACTTC	TRBD2	TRBJ2-4	TRBV27
CASSRDRGTTNEKLFF	TGTGCCAGCAGTAGGGACAGGGGTACAACTAATGAAAAACTGTTTTTT	TRBD1	TRBJ1-4	TRBV27
CASSLERISTDTQYF	TGTGCCAGCAGCTTAGAAAGGATTAGCACAGATACGCAGTATTTT	.	TRBJ2-3	TRBV11-2
CASSSGEITEAFF	TGTGCCAGCAGCTCAGGGGAAATCACTGAAGCTTTCTTT	.	TRBJ1-1	TRBV12-1
CASSQERGNYGYTF	TGTGCCAGCAGCCAAGAGCGGGGAAACTATGGCTACACCTTC	.	TRBJ1-2	TRBV3-1/TRBV3-2
CASARESGEKLFF	TGTGCCAGCGCTAGGGAATCCGGTGAAAAACTGTTTTTT	.	TRBJ1-4	TRBV9
CASSVGPNGHGYTF	TGTGCCAGCAGCGTAGGTCCCAACGGACATGGCTACACCTTC	.	TRBJ1-2	TRBV9
CASSKNTDTQYF	TGTGCCAGCAGTAAAAACACAGATACGCAGTATTTT	.	TRBJ2-3	TRBV6-2/TRBV6-3
CASTRVGGANVLTF	TGTGCCAGCACCCGGGTGGGTGGGGCCAACGTCCTGACTTTC	.	TRBJ2-6	TRBV7-9
CASSRPSGGSQPQHF	TGTGCCAGCAGTCGTCCTTCAGGGGGCAGCCAGCCCCAGCATTTT	TRBD1	TRBJ1-5	TRBV28
CAIRPGTGSSYEQYF	TGTGCCATCCGCCCCGGGACAGGGAGCTCCTACGAGCAGTACTTC	TRBD1	TRBJ2-7	TRBV10-3
CASSYPSGTSGGAARTDTQYF	TGTGCCAGCAGCTACCCCTCCGGGACTAGCGGGGGGGCGGCTCGCACAGATACGCAGTATTTT	TRBD2	TRBJ2-3	TRBV7-6
CASSLGPAGGSPLHF	TGTGCCAGCAGCTTAGGCCCAGCGGGGGGCTCACCCCTCCACTTT	.	TRBJ1-6	TRBV7-2
CASSLSTGGTAEQYF	TGTGCCAGCAGTCTATCGACAGGGGGTACGGCCGAGCAGTACTTC	TRBD1	TRBJ2-7	TRBV27
CASKGGANIQYF	TGTGCCAGCAAAGGGGGCGCGAACATTCAGTACTTC	TRBD1	TRBJ2-4	TRBV2
CASTPFTGYNEQFF	TGTGCCAGCACCCCCTTTACAGGCTACAATGAGCAGTTCTTC	.	TRBJ2-1	TRBV6-2/TRBV6-3
CASMAPTLGVYGYTF	TGTGCCAGCATGGCCCCCACGCTGGGGGTTTATGGCTACACCTTC	.	TRBJ1-2	TRBV6-5
CASSENHSSYNSPLHF	TGTGCCAGCAGTGAAAACCACAGCTCCTATAATTCACCCCTCCACTTT	.	TRBJ1-6	TRBV6-1
CASSLGTDFTGELFF	TGTGCCAGTAGTCTAGGGACAGATTTCACCGGGGAGCTGTTTTTT	TRBD1	TRBJ2-2	TRBV19
CASSQDYRPNEKLFF	TGCGCCAGCAGCCAAGATTATCGGCCAAATGAAAAACTGTTTTTT	.	TRBJ1-4	TRBV4-3
CASSVDRGETKNIQYF	TGTGCCAGCAGCGTTGACAGGGGTGAGACCAAAAACATTCAGTACTTC	TRBD1	TRBJ2-4	TRBV5-6